This T cell receptor (beta chain) was captured in a study of beta chain features in type 1 diabetes. Study findings and constraints: Patients with Type 1 diabetes showed moderately but significantly shorter TCRB CDR3s in all four CD4+ subsets. With patients and controls alike, PCR might favor shorter templates to an equal degree.

Germline CDR1 and CDR2: MNHEY and SMNVEV (reference sequence). Trimming took 6 bases from V and 5 from J, leaving 16 bases between them. The CDR3 sequence is 15 residues long. Sorted cells reached over 95% purity in every population. Of note for this clone: The target antigen is unknown.

Every bit of the isolated RNA underwent reverse transcription, so sequencing read expressed TCRB transcripts. Libraries were prepared by immunoSEQ multiplex PCR; TCRdb keeps only in-frame clonotypes and omits some of them. Here the sample spans around 16,000 clones, 55% being singletons. The material sequenced was stem cell memory CD4+ T cells from blood. The sequence derives from a woman between 18 and 29 years old in good health. This rearrangement joins TRBV27 to TRBJ1-4; D ambiguous. This CDR3 reads CASSSRGLLNEKLFF. CDR3 in DNA: TGTGCCAGCAGCTCCCGGGGTCTCCTGAATGAAAAACTGTTTTTT. The full variable domain, with the rest looked up from reference TRBV27 and TRBJ1-4, is EAQVTQNPRYLITVTGKKLTVTCSQNMNHEYMSWYRQDPGLGLRQIYYSMNVEVTDKGDVPEGYKVSRKEKRNFPLILESPSPNQTSLYFCASSSRGLLNEKLFFGSGTQLSVL.